One and the same sample provided the 6 T cell receptor beta chains below, sequenced in a study of long-term antiretroviral therapy in people with HIV. The assay used was immunoSEQ (version v3.0), run at survey level. The protocol was immunoSEQ multiplex PCR, while the TCRdb copy is restricted to in-frame clones and leaves out a portion. The sample holds approximately 26,000 clones, approximately 85% seen once. The specimen was unsorted PBMCs, collected 2.9 years after starting antiretroviral therapy. These receptors all come from a man aged 50-59 years with HIV.

This rearrangement joins TRBV28 to TRBJ1-5; 8 nucleotides match TRBD1. The CDR3 contains 15 residues. The germline gives CDR1 MDHEN, CDR2 SYDVKM. V was clipped by 8 bases and J by 3 bases; unmatched bases: 9. DNA for the CDR3: TGTGCCAGCGGGGCGGGACAGGAATTCAATCAGCCCCAGCATTTT. This translates into CASGAGQEFNQPQHF.

The V and J genes are TRBV9 and TRBJ1-5, with D possibly being TRBD1 (5 bases). This CDR3 spans 14 amino acids. Per the germline V gene, CDR1 is SGDLS and CDR2 is YYNGEE. V was clipped by 2 bases and J by 2 bases, with 8 bases between them. This CDR3 reads CASSVLGGNQPQHF. CDR3 sequence (DNA): TGTGCCAGCAGCGTCTTGGGGGGCAATCAGCCCCAGCATTTT.

The V and J genes are TRBV4-3 and TRBJ1-2; D remains ambiguous. CDR3 length: 15 amino acids. CDR1 is LGHNA and CDR2 is YSLEER in the germline V gene. The V end lost 4 bases, the J end lost 1 base, and 13 bases lay between the germline ends. CDR3 DNA sequence: TGCGCCAGCAGCCCGTTCCCCAAGATTAACTATGGCTACACCTTC. It codes for CASSPFPKINYGYTF.

V is TRBV9 and J is TRBJ1-1, with a tentative D call TRBD1 (5 bases). V was cut by 3 bases and J by 5 bases, with 14 bases left in between. The CDR3 runs 14 residues. CDR1 and CDR2 from the germline V gene are SGDLS and YYNGEE. The CDR3 nucleotides are TGTGCCAGCAGCGGAGTAAGCAGGGTGACTGAAGCTTTCTTT. Encoded protein: CASSGVSRVTEAFF. The whole variable domain, filled in from reference TRBV9 and TRBJ1-1, reads DSGVTQTPKHLITATGQRVTLRCSPRSGDLSVYWYQQSLDQGLQFLIQYYNGEERAKGNILERFSAQQFPDLHSELNLSSLELGDSALYFCASSGVSRVTEAFFGQGTRLTVV.

This chain links TRBV5-5 with TRBJ2-7; D may be TRBD2 (5 bases). V lost 0 bases, J lost 3 bases, and 16 bases lay in between. The CDR3 is 16 residues long. Germline CDR1 SGHKS, CDR2 YYEKEE (reference sequence). The CDR3 is CASSLAVGVAFYEQYF. The DNA of the CDR3 is TGTGCCAGCAGCTTGGCTGTCGGGGTAGCCTTCTACGAGCAGTACTTC. Drawing the rest from reference TRBV5-5 and TRBJ2-7, the complete variable domain is DAGVTQSPTHLIKTRGQQVTLRCSPISGHKSVSWYQQVLGQGPQFIFQYYEKEERGRGNFPDRFSARQFPNYSSELNVNALLLGDSALYLCASSLAVGVAFYEQYFGPGTRLTVT.

The chain couples TRBV10-3 to TRBJ1-1, with TRBD1 as a possible D gene (5 bases). CDR3 length: 11 residues. Germline loops: CDR1 ENHRY, CDR2 SYGVKD. Deletions cut 8 bases from V and 8 bases from J, with 12 bases between. CDR3 protein: CAIGAGTEAFF. The CDR3 DNA reads as TGTGCCATCGGTGCGGGGACGGAAGCTTTCTTT.